The rows below give T cell receptor beta chains drawn from one sample of a study of T cells in Graves' hyperthyroidism and ophthalmopathy. From the multiplex PCR reads, TCRdb called clonotypes with MiXCR, one entry per CDR3 protein. Here the sample spans more than 250,000 distinct CDR3 sequences, about 15% being singletons. Sample: blood. These receptors came from a woman aged 50 to 60 with Graves' hyperthyroidism that later progressed to Graves' ophthalmopathy. CDR3s include the opening cysteine and the closing phenylalanine or tryptophan. D genes are given only for firm matches. Expanded clones are given a class, and other clones once, few, many or no size at all.

TRBV20-1	.	.	TRBJ2-3	TGCAGTGCTAGATCCCTTGAAGCGGGCACAGATACGCAGTATTTT	CSARSLEAGTDTQYF
TRBV12-3/TRBV12-4	TRBD1	many	TRBJ2-7	TGTGCCAGCAGTTTAGCGAACAGGGGGCGCGAGCAGTACTTC	CASSLANRGREQYF
TRBV10-2	TRBD1	.	TRBJ1-1	TGCGCCAGCAGTGAGCCCTGGACAGGAGCGAACACTGAAGCTTTCTTT	CASSEPWTGANTEAFF
TRBV6-1	.	few	TRBJ1-4	TGTGCCAGCAAACGAAGGGGGGCAGGCACTAATGAAAAACTGTTTTTT	CASKRRGAGTNEKLFF
TRBV4-2	TRBD2	.	TRBJ2-1	TGTGCCAGCAGCCAGAGTAGCGGGAGAATGGGTACGAATGTCTATGAGCAGTTCTTC	CASSQSSGRMGTNVYEQFF
TRBV6-1	.	many	TRBJ2-7	TGTGCCAGCAGTGAAGGGCCGCACCTCTACGAGCAGTACTTC	CASSEGPHLYEQYF
TRBV12-3/TRBV12-4	.	many	TRBJ1-5	TGTGCCAGCACCCCCTCAGGGCGCAATCAGCCCCAGCATTTT	CASTPSGRNQPQHF
TRBV5-1	TRBD1	many	TRBJ1-1	TGCGCCAGCAGCTGGACGGGGGGACAGGGGTCGGAAAAAGCTTTCTTT	CASSWTGGQGSEKAFF
TRBV12-3/TRBV12-4	.	many	TRBJ1-1	TGTGCCAGCAGTCTCCACGGGGGGAACACTGAAGCTTTCTTT	CASSLHGGNTEAFF
TRBV9	TRBD1	.	TRBJ2-1	TGTGCCAGCAGCGTAGGTGGGACAGACAATGAGCAGTTCTTC	CASSVGGTDNEQFF
TRBV28	.	many	TRBJ1-5	TGTGCCAGCAGTTTTTTTGATCAGCCCCAGCATTTT	CASSFFDQPQHF
TRBV6-1	TRBD1	many	TRBJ2-7	TGTGCCAGCAGTAGACAGGGGGACTACGAGCAGTACTTC	CASSRQGDYEQYF
TRBV6-1	TRBD1	many	TRBJ1-1	TGTGCCAGCAGTTCCCGACAGGGTCTGACTGAAGCTTTCTTT	CASSSRQGLTEAFF
TRBV29-1	.	.	TRBJ2-5	TGCAGCGTTGACACAGGACTGGAGAAAGAGACCCAGTACTTC	CSVDTGLEKETQYF